Each of the 14 T cell receptor beta chains below was sequenced from the same sample in a study of T cell changes during pregnancy in multiple sclerosis (dated 2019 in TCRdb). Libraries came from the immunoSEQ multiplex PCR assay. TCRdb mirrors the immuneACCESS table, restricted to in-frame sequences. Some clones are absent from its copies; in checked studies, under half trace to an unresolved V gene, and the reason for the others is unknown. In all, the sample holds approximately 70,000 clones, and approximately 88% of those were seen once. Of the sample, over 0.7% falls within the top ten clones. Sequenced here: peripheral blood, sampled in the first trimester of pregnancy. The receptors here all came from a female donor in good health, enrolled as a control in a pregnancy study.

The chain recombines TRBV7-8 with TRBJ1-5; 8 positions match TRBD1. With 3 bases clipped from V and 6 bases from J, the junction kept 4 bases outside the gene matches. The CDR3 length is 14 residues. Germline V gives CDR1 SGHVS, CDR2 FQNEAQ. The CDR3 coding sequence is TGTGCCAGCAGCTTCAACAGGGGGGCTCAGCCCCAGCATTTT. It yields the protein CASSFNRGAQPQHF.

The chain carries TRBV10-3 and TRBJ1-5; D possibly corresponds to TRBD1 (6 bases). V was shortened by 4 bases and J by 0 bases, with 7 bases between the two germline ends. Germline CDR1 reads ENHRY; CDR2 reads SYGVKD. The CDR3 has 14 residues. This CDR3 is CAISGQVSNQPQHF. CDR3 DNA: TGTGCCATCAGTGGACAGGTTAGCAATCAGCCCCAGCATTTT.

This clone was seen more than once but under ten times. This chain joins TRBV2 and TRBJ1-1, with a tentative D call TRBD1 (5 bases). With 6 bases removed from V and 1 base from J, the gap between germline ends came to 12 bases. Germline assignment: CDR1 SNHLY and CDR2 FYNNEI. This CDR3 has 14 residues. Here the CDR3 DNA reads TGTGCCAGCAGCCAGGGTTTAGGGAACACTGAAGCTTTCTTT. It encodes CASSQGLGNTEAFF. Combining the CDR3 with reference TRBV2 and TRBJ1-1 gives the whole variable domain EPEVTQTPSHQVTQMGQEVILRCVPISNHLYFYWYRQILGQKVEFLVSFYNNEISEKSEIFDDQFSVERPDGSNFTLKIRSTKLEDSAMYFCASSQGLGNTEAFFGQGTRLTVV.

The genes are TRBV5-1 and TRBJ2-2; the D gene is possibly TRBD1 (6 bases). Germline V gene lookup returns CDR1 SGHRS and CDR2 YFSETQ. This CDR3 contains 14 residues. Deletions cut 4 bases from V and 2 bases from J, with 9 bases between. CDR3 protein: CASSMGQNTGELFF. The CDR3, as DNA: TGCGCCAGCAGCATGGGACAAAACACCGGGGAGCTGTTTTTT.

The chain links TRBV11-2 to TRBJ2-7; D may be TRBD1 (5 bases). Germline V gives CDR1 SGHAT, CDR2 FQNNGV. Trimming stripped 2 bases from V and 7 bases from J, with 15 bases between. This CDR3 is 14 amino acids long. CDR3 loop: CASSLLTGKREQYF. In DNA, the CDR3 is TGTGCCAGCAGCTTACTTACAGGAAAACGGGAGCAGTACTTC. The variable domain in full, with the rest retrieved from reference TRBV11-2 and TRBJ2-7, is EAGVAQSPRYKIIEKRQSVAFWCNPISGHATLYWYQQILGQGPKLLIQFQNNGVVDDSQLPKDRFSAERLKGVDSTLKIQPAKLEDSAVYLCASSLLTGKREQYFGPGTRLTVT.

The J gene is TRBJ1-6, the V gene TRBV9, with D hard to call. There are 14 residues in the CDR3. Looked up from germline, CDR1 is SGDLS and CDR2 is YYNGEE. V was clipped by 3 bases and J by 7 bases, with 11 bases between them. CDR3 sequence reads: CASSAGLQNSPLHF. The DNA for the CDR3 is TGTGCCAGCAGCGCCGGATTACAGAATTCACCCCTCCACTTT.

The J gene is TRBJ2-7, the V gene TRBV19, with D maybe TRBD2 (5 bases). Trimming removed 6 bases from V and 1 base from J, with 19 bases in between. Germline CDR1 LNHDA, CDR2 SQIVND (reference sequence). The CDR3 is 16 residues long. The CDR3 bases are TGTGCCAGTAGCTCTTACACCGGGATTTTATCCTACGAGCAGTACTTC. It translates to CASSSYTGILSYEQYF.

This chain uses TRBV7-7 with TRBJ2-3, with D maybe TRBD2 (6 bases). CDR1 and CDR2 (germline): SSHAT, FNYEAQ (reference sequence). The CDR3 runs 15 residues. Trimming pared 9 bases from V and 1 base from J, leaving 17 bases between. CDR3 in amino acids: CASSLRGGGTDTQYF. The CDR3 DNA reads as TGTGCCAGTTCCCTTAGGGGCGGGGGCACAGATACGCAGTATTTT.

V is TRBV7-9 and J is TRBJ2-1; D may be TRBD2 (7 bases). The CDR3 is 17 amino acids. Per germline, CDR1 SEHNR and CDR2 FQNEAQ (reference sequence). Trimming removed 6 bases from V and 3 bases from J, with 21 bases in between. The CDR3 loop is CASSSFQGRGRYNEQFF. DNA of the CDR3: TGTGCCAGCAGTTCCTTTCAGGGGAGGGGCCGCTACAATGAGCAGTTCTTC.

The chain joins TRBV6-1 to TRBJ1-6, with D perhaps matching TRBD1 (6 bases). Germline assignment: CDR1 MNHNS and CDR2 SASEGT. This CDR3 spans 13 amino acids. V gave up 3 bases and J gave up 7 bases, with 7 bases separating them. The CDR3 region has the DNA TGTGCCAGCAGTGATCAGGGGAATTCACCCCTCCACTTT. Translating gives CASSDQGNSPLHF.

This chain connects TRBV15 to TRBJ1-6; D ambiguous. The V end was cut by 1 base, the J end by 5 bases, with 3 bases between. This CDR3 spans 13 amino acids. CDR1 is LNHNV, CDR2 YYDKDF, per germline (reference sequence). The chain's CDR3 is CATSRVDNSPLHF. Here the CDR3 DNA reads TGTGCCACCAGCAGAGTAGATAATTCACCCCTCCACTTT.

V is TRBV5-6 and J is TRBJ2-1; 9 bases align to TRBD1. Trimming at V came to 3 bases and at J to 8 bases, leaving 9 bases not matched to a gene. CDR3 length equals 15 residues. Germline V gene sequence: CDR1 SGHDT, CDR2 YYEEEE. The CDR3 reads CASSSNGQGWHEQFF. The CDR3 nucleotides read TGTGCCAGCAGCTCCAACGGACAGGGGTGGCATGAGCAGTTCTTC.

This chain joins TRBV7-6 and TRBJ1-3, with D perhaps TRBD1 (6 bases). The CDR3 contains 15 residues. The germline gives CDR1 SGHVS, CDR2 FNYEAQ. The ends were cut back, 0 bases at V and 2 bases at J, with 8 bases in the middle. CDR3 region: CASSLAQGPGNTIYF. CDR3 in DNA: TGTGCCAGCAGCTTAGCACAGGGCCCTGGAAACACCATATATTTT.

This clone was counted once. J is TRBJ2-7 and V is TRBV6-5; the match to TRBD1 covers 10 bases. CDR3 size: 15 residues. The J segment lost 6 bases and the V segment lost 5 bases, leaving 10 bases of the junction unmatched. The germline gives CDR1 MNHEY, CDR2 SVGAGI. The CDR3 nucleotides are TGTGCCAGCAGTCGGGGCTCGACAGGGGGCACCGAGCAGTACTTC. Encoded protein: CASSRGSTGGTEQYF.